This record looks at one TCR beta chain sequence and its context. The RNA, roughly 0.5 to 1 ug, was put through reverse transcription using random hexamers. One entry per CDR3 protein, called by TCRdb with MiXCR from the immunoSEQ multiplex PCR reads. The sample holds approximately 130,000 distinct CDR3 sequences, around 91% seen once. This entry comes from a study of CD8 T cells in Susac syndrome. This CDR3 comprises 14 residues. Germline V gene sequence: CDR1 DFQATT, CDR2 SNEGSKA (reference sequence). V lost 5 bases to trimming and J lost 0 bases; unmatched junction nucleotides: 5. The specimen sequenced was CD8+ T cells from PBMCs. The chain couples TRBV20-1 to TRBJ2-7; 9 bases agree with TRBD2. The receptor's source is a human donor with multiple sclerosis. The CDR3 is CSAPLAGYSYEQYF. The CDR3, as DNA: TGCAGTGCTCCTCTAGCGGGATACTCCTACGAGCAGTACTTC.